This entry lists 7 T cell receptor beta chains sequenced from one sample in a study of response to subunit inactivated influenza vaccine. TCRdb processed the RT-PCR reads anew with MiXCR; each CDR3 protein has one entry. The sample has roughly 650,000 distinct CDR3 sequences, about a sixth seen once; the top ten hold around 10%. The sample consisted of PBMCs from blood, taken 11 to 12 days after vaccination. The receptors were gathered from a man aged 50-60 years who received an inactivated influenza vaccine.

V usage is TRBV7-8 and J usage is TRBJ2-7, with 8 bases identical to TRBD2. V shed 1 base and J 1 base; nucleotides not matched to a gene: 9. Germline V CDR1 and CDR2: SGHVS, FQNEAQ. The CDR3 runs to 17 residues. The CDR3 reads CASSLGFLREASYEQYF. The DNA for the CDR3 is TGTGCCAGCAGCTTAGGGTTCCTGCGGGAGGCTTCCTACGAGCAGTACTTC. The variable domain in full, with the rest retrieved from reference TRBV7-8 and TRBJ2-7, is GAGVSQSPRYKVAKRGQDVALRCDPISGHVSLFWYQQALGQGPEFLTYFQNEAQLDKSGLPSDRFFAERPEGSVSTLKIQRTQQEDSAVYLCASSLGFLREASYEQYFGPGTRLTVT.

This clonotype appeared a few times. The chain uses TRBV20-1 and TRBJ2-1, with D tentatively TRBD1 or TRBD2 (6 bases each). Trimming removed 3 bases from V and 3 bases from J, with 12 bases in between. The CDR3 contains 14 residues. Germline V gene data show CDR1 as DFQATT and CDR2 as SNEGSKA (reference sequence). The CDR3 DNA follows: TGCAGTGCTAGGACGGGGGCTCTCTACAATGAGCAGTTCTTC. Amino acids: CSARTGALYNEQFF.

This clonotype was observed a few times. V is TRBV12-3 or TRBV12-4 and J is TRBJ2-5; TRBD1 aligns across 7 bases. The trim removed 6 bases at V and 4 bases at J, leaving 5 bases unmatched. The CDR3 loop spans 13 amino acids. The CDR3 region is CASSYRGGETQYF. For the CDR3, the DNA is TGTGCCAGCAGCTACAGGGGTGGAGAGACCCAGTACTTC.

The J gene is TRBJ1-1, the V gene TRBV12-3 or TRBV12-4, with a weak D call TRBD1 (5 bases). This CDR3 is built from 16 residues. Trimming took off 5 bases at V and 5 bases at J, with 21 bases between the two ends. The chain's CDR3 is CASSTSLGGGVTEAFF. The CDR3 bases are TGTGCCAGCAGTACCTCACTCGGGGGGGGTGTAACTGAAGCTTTCTTT.

This clonotype was found many times. This sequence joins TRBV12-3 or TRBV12-4 and TRBJ2-3; TRBD1 matches 8 bases. This CDR3 has 14 amino acids. After removal of 5 bases from V and 0 bases from J, the junction contained 1 base not matched to a gene. CDR3: CASSRTGSTDTQYF. CDR3 nucleotide sequence: TGTGCCAGCAGTCGGACAGGGAGCACAGATACGCAGTATTTT.

This chain connects TRBV6-2 or TRBV6-3 to TRBJ2-7; either TRBD1 or TRBD2 may fit D (5 bases each). CDR1 is MNHEY, CDR2 SVGEGT, per germline. V was trimmed by 2 bases and J by 7 bases, leaving 15 bases between them. The CDR3 loop spans 14 amino acids. CDR3 sequence reads: CASSYGTAIYEQYF. The CDR3 nucleotides read TGTGCCAGCAGTTACGGGACGGCGATTTATGAGCAGTACTTC.

Only a few counts were recorded for this clonotype. The J gene is TRBJ2-3, the V gene TRBV6-5, with TRBD2 identical over 11 bases. Germline lookup yields CDR1 MNHEY and CDR2 SVGAGI. The CDR3 length is 16 residues. V shed 4 bases, J shed 2 bases, and the junction held 5 bases outside the gene matches. The CDR3 reads CASSFGLAGTTDTQYF. The CDR3 bases are TGTGCCAGCAGTTTCGGACTAGCGGGCACCACAGATACGCAGTATTTT.